Following are 19 T cell receptor beta chains from one sample sequenced in a study of shared clonotypes between healthy human individuals. TCRdb's table, derived via immunoSEQ multiplex PCR, lists solely in-frame clones and lacks some. The sample comprises 2 million to 2.5 million clones, 93% of which are singletons, and around 0.37% rests with the top ten. Sequencing used naive CD4+ T cells from PBMCs. Stated subset: CD45RA+ positively selected. The source of these receptors is a man younger than 35 in good health. Some clones in this sample may be carry-over from other donors' samples.

This chain uses TRBV7-8 with TRBJ1-1, with 9 positions matching TRBD1. The CDR3 length is 14 residues. V lost 5 bases to trimming and J lost 10 bases; unmatched junction nucleotides: 11. From germline, CDR1 is SGHVS and CDR2 FQNEAQ. CDR3 nucleotide sequence: TGTGCCAGCAGCCCGGAGGTACACAGGGGGCGAGCTTTCTTT. Translating gives CASSPEVHRGRAFF.

V is TRBV28 and J is TRBJ1-5; perhaps TRBD1 as D (5 bases). V lost 3 bases and J 4 bases, leaving 13 bases between the germline ends. CDR3 length: 15 residues. CDR1 is MDHEN, CDR2 SYDVKM, per germline. CDR3 DNA: TGTGCCAGCAGTTTGGTGACGGGGGTTAATCAGCCCCAGCATTTT. Protein sequence: CASSLVTGVNQPQHF.

This clone was picked up one time. This chain joins TRBV4-1 and TRBJ1-6; possibly TRBD1 for D (5 bases). The CDR3 consists of 16 residues. Trimming cost V 2 bases and J 5 bases, with 13 bases left between them. CDR1 MGHRA and CDR2 YSYEKL come from the germline V gene. The CDR3 protein is CASSQTRGQNNSPLHF. The CDR3 bases are TGCGCCAGCAGCCAAACAAGGGGCCAGAATAATTCACCCCTCCACTTT.

Turning to this clone: At the DNA level, this CDR3 is encoded by other sequences in the same sample as well. The chain joins TRBV9 to TRBJ1-5; D remains unclear. Trimming shortened V by 0 bases and J by 0 bases, and 4 bases separated the two germline ends. The CDR3 loop spans 14 amino acids. CDR1 and CDR2 from the germline V gene are SGDLS and YYNGEE. The CDR3 sequence: CASSVAGSNQPQHF. DNA for the CDR3: TGTGCCAGCAGCGTAGCAGGTAGCAATCAGCCCCAGCATTTT.

This clone has a single count. The chain employs TRBV11-3 and TRBJ2-2; D is unresolved. Trimming took 5 bases from V and 1 from J, leaving 8 bases between them. The CDR3 runs to 14 residues. Germline V CDR1 and CDR2: SGHNT, YENEEA. This CDR3 reads CASSPLGNTGELFF. CDR3 in DNA: TGTGCCAGCAGCCCGCTAGGGAACACCGGGGAGCTGTTTTTT.

The chain carries TRBV6-4 and TRBJ1-5, with TRBD1 matching over 9 bases. CDR3 length: 18 amino acids. Germline lookup yields CDR1 MRHNA and CDR2 SNTAGT. V was clipped by 5 bases and J by 0 bases; unmatched bases: 11. The CDR3 loop reads CASSRFRDRATSNQPQHF. The CDR3 nucleotides are TGTGCCAGCAGTAGGTTCAGGGACAGGGCTACTAGCAATCAGCCCCAGCATTTT.

V gene TRBV27 combines with J gene TRBJ2-6, with D perhaps TRBD2 (5 bases). V was cut by 2 bases and J by 0 bases, with 11 bases left in between. There are 17 residues in the CDR3. Germline lookup yields CDR1 MNHEY and CDR2 SMNVEV (reference sequence). The DNA of the CDR3 is TGTGCCAGCAGTTTAAGCCGGGGAAGCTCTGGGGCCAACGTCCTGACTTTC. Translating it yields CASSLSRGSSGANVLTF.

The chain couples TRBV28 to TRBJ1-3, with 9 bases lining up with TRBD1. Germline V gene lookup returns CDR1 MDHEN and CDR2 SYDVKM. CDR3 length equals 15 residues. J lost 4 bases, V lost 5 bases, and 6 bases had no gene match. This CDR3 reads CASSTWTGAGNTIYF. For the CDR3, the DNA is TGTGCCAGCAGTACCTGGACAGGGGCCGGAAACACCATATATTTT.

J is TRBJ1-5 and V is TRBV19; TRBD1 agrees at 9 bases. Germline V CDR1 and CDR2: LNHDA, SQIVND (reference sequence). The ends lost 5 bases at V and 4 bases at J; junction bases unmatched: 12. The CDR3 has 17 amino acids. The CDR3 reads CASSHRGHAVINQPQHF. The CDR3 DNA reads as TGTGCCAGTAGTCACAGGGGGCATGCCGTTATTAATCAGCCCCAGCATTTT.

This rearrangement joins TRBV11-3 to TRBJ2-3, with 11 positions matching TRBD2. Unmatched junction bases numbered 6, after V lost 0 bases and J lost 1 base. CDR3 size: 18 residues. Germline CDR1 reads SGHNT; CDR2 reads YENEEA. DNA for the CDR3: TGTGCCAGCAGCTTAGACTCGTTACTAGCGGGAGGCACAGATACGCAGTATTTT. Its protein is CASSLDSLLAGGTDTQYF.

V usage is TRBV28 and J usage is TRBJ1-2, with D tentatively TRBD1 (5 bases). This CDR3 comprises 13 residues. Trimming took off 6 bases at V and 7 bases at J, with 15 bases between the two ends. Per the germline V gene, CDR1 is MDHEN and CDR2 is SYDVKM. The CDR3 coding sequence is TGTGCCAGCAGCCTGCAGGGTTATATTGGCTACACCTTC. Protein sequence: CASSLQGYIGYTF.

The chain joins TRBV2 to TRBJ2-7; D uncertain. The germline V gene has CDR1 SNHLY and CDR2 FYNNEI. V shed 7 bases and J shed 1 base, with 17 bases lying between them. The CDR3 runs to 15 residues. Here the CDR3 reads CASTSRRTLSYEQYF. In DNA, the CDR3 is TGTGCCAGCACCTCCAGGCGGACCCTGTCCTACGAGCAGTACTTC.

The gene calls are TRBV4-1 and TRBJ1-1; D call uncertain. CDR1 is MGHRA and CDR2 is YSYEKL in the germline V gene. The CDR3 is 14 amino acids. V shed 3 bases and J shed 1 base, with 9 bases lying between them. Here the CDR3 DNA reads TGCGCCAGCAGCCACCTTACTCAGAACACTGAAGCTTTCTTT. Protein sequence: CASSHLTQNTEAFF.

The chain employs TRBV10-3 and TRBJ2-3; D possibly corresponds to TRBD2 (5 bases). The CDR3 spans 14 residues. Germline V gene data show CDR1 as ENHRY and CDR2 as SYGVKD. V was cut by 4 bases and J by 2 bases, with 10 bases left in between. CDR3 residues: CAISGTPSTDTQYF. The CDR3 DNA reads TGTGCCATCAGTGGGACTCCCTCCACAGATACGCAGTATTTT.

The gene calls are TRBV5-5 and TRBJ2-7, with TRBD2 matching over 7 bases. The V and J ends lost 7 bases and 2 bases, in that order; junction bases with no gene match: 12. This CDR3 is 15 amino acids long. CDR1 and CDR2 from the germline V gene are SGHKS and YYEKEE (reference sequence). The CDR3 sequence: CASRLRAGEPYEQYF. The CDR3 coding sequence is TGTGCCAGCCGCCTAAGGGCGGGAGAACCCTACGAGCAGTACTTC.

V gene TRBV20-1 combines with J gene TRBJ1-1; D is perhaps TRBD1 (5 bases). Per the germline V gene, CDR1 is DFQATT and CDR2 is SNEGSKA (reference sequence). The CDR3 runs 9 residues. V was pared by 5 bases and J by 11 bases, with 9 bases between. This CDR3 is CSAGGAAFF. The CDR3 coding sequence is TGCAGTGCTGGGGGAGCGGCTTTCTTT.

J is TRBJ1-3 and V is TRBV5-1; D possibly corresponds to TRBD1 (6 bases). Germline V CDR1 and CDR2: SGHRS, YFSETQ. The ends were cut back, 7 bases at V and 2 bases at J, with 16 bases in the middle. The CDR3 totals 15 residues. The CDR3 DNA is TGCGCCAGCCATGATGGGACATATCCTGGAAACACCATATATTTT. It is translated as CASHDGTYPGNTIYF.

The rearrangement uses TRBV18 and TRBJ1-2, with 9 bases lining up with TRBD1. The J segment lost 2 bases and the V segment lost 0 bases, leaving 10 bases of the junction unmatched. The CDR3 consists of 18 residues. Germline CDR1 is KGHSH and CDR2 is LQKENI. The CDR3 protein is CASSPPGQGPPQNYGYTF. In DNA form, the CDR3 reads TGTGCCAGCTCACCACCGGGACAGGGACCTCCCCAAAACTATGGCTACACCTTC.

The gene calls are TRBV7-2 and TRBJ2-4, with D perhaps TRBD2 (5 bases). There are 17 residues in the CDR3. The germline gives CDR1 SGHTA, CDR2 FQGNSA. V was cut by 1 base and J by 0 bases, with 13 bases left in between. As DNA, the CDR3 is TGTGCCAGCAGCTTAGACGGAGGCTACGGAGCCAAAAACATTCAGTACTTC. Its translation: CASSLDGGYGAKNIQYF.